This T cell receptor (beta chain) appears in the sequencing data of a study of cytomegalovirus exposure and HLA in healthy donors (dated 2017 in TCRdb). Context from the whole study: An earlier analysis of several hundred of the donors reported approximately 300 Gb of sequence data and approximately 120 million unique TCR beta sequences obtained from about 179 million T cells. An early release covering over 500 HLA-typed donors comprised 250 to 350 gigabases of sequencing data and around 80 million unique TCR sequences. Among the approximately 420 genotyped donors, around 81% belonged to the genetic ancestry cluster associated with self-reported Caucasian donors. The study was designed to test whether signatures of past pathogen exposure could be identified by cataloging public T cell receptors. The study profiled the T cell repertoires of 500 to 800 subjects by immunosequencing and related them to cytomegalovirus serostatus. Along with the roughly 700-subject first cohort, a separate validation cohort of over 90 different subjects was used. The study combined high-throughput TCR immunosequencing, statistical association of individual TCRs with disease status, and machine learning to predict cytomegalovirus infection status. To study patterns of TCR occurrence, a later analysis re-analyzed previously published TCR beta repertoires from around 670 donors and added high-resolution HLA genotyping. Rather than drawing on any new phenotypic data, the later analysis identified candidate immune exposures from TCR beta sequences and the way those sequences occurred across donors. In an earlier analysis of 500 to 650 of the donors, high-throughput TCR beta sequencing was used to judge whether each TCR beta V gene segment behaved as functional or pseudogenic. Donor age, sex, ethnicity and CMV serostatus were compiled alongside the repertoire data. Genome-wide SNP genotypes for about 65% of the 666 donors were used in a later genetic analysis, which treated that subset as a discovery cohort. Every discovery cohort repertoire had been produced on one sequencing platform. HLA typing covered class I and class II loci at four-digit resolution. The number of donors typed differed by locus, with roughly 620-630 for A, B, C, DRB1 and DQB1, around 520 for DQA1, 600 to 610 for DPA1, and around 450 for DPB1. A handful of DR-DQ haplotypes were handled as single units for association and clustering because linkage in the cohort was strong. Among about 360 genotyped donors of the cohort, an average of roughly 240,000 unique TCR beta nucleotide sequences were sequenced per donor, around a sixth of them non-productive.

Receptor libraries were prepared by the immunoSEQ multiplex PCR assay. The multiplex PCR relied on a mix of 60 forward primers for TCR Vbeta segments and 13 reverse primers for TCR Jbeta segments. A multiplex PCR assay on genomic DNA amplified the CDR3 region of rearranged TCR beta genes. On the Illumina HiSeq System, the amplified TCR beta libraries were sequenced as 87-base-pair reads. Under the source paper's analysis protocol: In a later analysis, about 80 million unique TCR beta chains were counted across the 650 to 700 repertoires, and around 10 million of these chains were shared by at least two donors. Raw reads were error-corrected and collapsed into unique sequences by a nearest-neighbor algorithm in which closely related sequences were merged to remove PCR and sequencing errors. CDR3 sequences were aligned to IMGT reference sequences to assign V, D and J gene segments. For a sequence to be retained, a match of at least six nucleotides to both a V gene segment and a J gene segment was required. Rearrangements were called productive when the CDR3 lacked stop codons and stayed in frame with V and J; all others were non-productive. CDR3 was defined according to IMGT convention as the region running from the second conserved V-encoded cysteine to the conserved J-encoded phenylalanine. Sequences without an unambiguous match to a single V gene segment were excluded from the earlier analysis of a few hundred of the donors. An earlier analysis of a few hundred of the donors called V segments functional above 56.7% productive rearrangements and segregating when the between-donor standard deviation exceeded 5%. A statistical classification framework was developed to diagnose cytomegalovirus status using the catalog of TCR beta chain sequences. In a later analysis, V and J genes were assigned by comparing TCR nucleotide sequences against IMGT/GENE-DB human TR gene sequences. A later analysis assigned CDR3 sequences and most-parsimonious VDJ recombination scenarios with the TCRdist pipeline. In a later analysis, each TCR beta chain was defined by its CDR3 amino acid sequence together with its V-gene family, and reads without a unique V-gene family were excluded. In a later analysis, around 650 highly shared, low-generation-probability nucleotide sequences were removed to address suspected cross-contamination and a sequencing artifact. For each public chain, a later analysis derived a clonal expansion index from normalized ranks of inferred template counts within each repertoire. Generation probabilities in a later analysis came from a VDJ recombination model fitted to out-of-frame rearrangements, and those results were checked against IGoR. In a later analysis, TCR-TCR, TCR-HLA and TCR-CMV co-occurrence was scored with hypergeometric tests, and a repertoire-size bias correction was applied to TCR pairs. To estimate false discovery rates, a later analysis permuted the HLA or CMV assignments 20 times. In a later analysis, co-occurring TCRs were grouped using DBSCAN, and TCRdist sequence similarity was added for clustering within HLA-allele-positive subsets. Co-occurrence clustering excluded repertoires with fewer than 30,000 or more than 120,000 public chains, plus five with anomalous nucleotide sharing. TCRdb mirrors the immuneACCESS table, restricted to in-frame sequences. Some clones are absent from its copies; in checked studies, under half trace to an unresolved V gene, and the reason for the others is unknown. The DNA gave D and trimming, while V, J and clone size come from that table. The sample has around 99,000 clones on record, approximately 76% of them singletons. Approximately 2.4% of the sample rests with the top ten.

V ends up 5 bases short and J 4 bases short, with an unmatched junction base count of 8. The CDR3 measures 16 amino acids from cysteine to phenylalanine. Only the CDR3 DNA stays, 48 bases, in frame from base 1. From the germline V gene (reference sequence), CDR1 is SEHNR and CDR2 is FQNEAQ. Note on this clone: The antigen it recognizes is unknown. The input lacks base qualities; no much larger clone sits a single base away.

What the authors observed across the whole study: Three of the identified cytomegalovirus-associated TCR beta chains were confirmed in vitro to be specific for cytomegalovirus antigens. In a later genetic analysis, a missense DCLRE1C variant was associated with V-gene and J-gene trimming of TCR beta chains, and the association was replicated in an independent cohort. Across donors, most TCR sequences were observed very rarely, whereas some public TCRs were present in many individuals. Because HLA typing was unavailable for some donors at each locus, only the typed subset was used in association tests. An earlier analysis of around 600 of the donors showed that most TCR beta V segments appeared in productive rearrangements either about 87% or about 30% of the time, which broadly matched IMGT annotations. A cluster of highly shared sequence variants was judged likely to be a technical artifact of the sequencing pipeline. Because the 87-base-pair reads could not distinguish some IMGT-functional V segments, including TRBV6-2 and TRBV6-3, those segments were excluded. CMV serostatus was the only immune exposure information available for the cohort. In this cohort, only TCR beta chains were sequenced, and detectable features were limited by the absence of alpha or paired-chain data. In a later analysis, HLA-associated TCR beta chains showed more clonal expansion and lower generation probabilities than non-associated chains that were equally common. When HLA alleles, especially DR and DQ, strongly co-occurred, attributing TCR associations to individual alleles was difficult. According to a later analysis, TCR association rates differed among HLA loci, with DRB1 alleles showing the most associated TCRs and HLA-C alleles showing the fewest. In a later analysis, around 17,000 TCR beta sequences were associated with specific HLA alleles at a false discovery rate of 0.05. The authors suggested that the approach could potentially be generalized to other disease states and immunological phenotypes. Most CMV-associated TCR beta chains appeared to be HLA-restricted in a later analysis, and the HLA associations seemed to be driven largely by CMV exposure. A later genetic analysis reported fewer N-insertions in productive TCRs among donors in an Asian-associated ancestry cluster than the roughly 700-donor mean. The study gave a list of 150 to 200 TCR beta chains associated with cytomegalovirus. In a later analysis, several top co-occurrence clusters were reported to appear linked to parvovirus B19, influenza, CMV and Epstein-Barr virus. The classifier was reported to diagnose cytomegalovirus status with high specificity and sensitivity in both the original and validation cohorts. Because counts were too low, roughly 16 rarely observed V segments, including chromosome 9 orphons, were left out of the earlier analysis of some 600 of the donors. Linkage disequilibrium might explain the correlated functional status among segregating V segments, but an unknown experimental factor could not be excluded. A further reported finding was that TCR beta sequences accurately predicted the HLA-A and HLA-B alleles for most subjects in the first cohort. Presence/absence analyses assumed roughly uniform sequencing depth across donors, an assumption that may not hold.

The cohort comprised more than 550 healthy bone marrow donors. Cohort members were all nominally healthy when sampled, although unrecorded immune exposures were likely present. The donor was CMV seronegative and belonged to the group of 352 seronegative cohort members. Each donor provided a peripheral blood sample, and peripheral blood mononuclear cells were used for TCR beta sequencing. Genomic DNA was extracted from the blood cell samples with the Qiagen DNeasy Blood Extraction Kit. Rearrangement joined TRBV7-9 to TRBJ1-5, and 10 junction bases match TRBD1. Material: PBMCs. This receptor was identified in a man between 18 and 35 years old in good health and CMV-seronegative. The nucleotide sequence reads as follows: TGTGCCAGCAGCCCTGGGACAGGGGCTTATAATCAGCCCCAGCATTTT. Translated, this is CASSPGTGAYNQPQHF.